This is a list of T cell receptor beta chains from one sample in a study of blood T cells in healthy people across ages. TCRdb processed the 5' RACE reads anew with MiXCR; each CDR3 protein has one entry. The sample holds approximately 900,000 distinct CDR3 sequences, around 49% seen once. Specimen: blood. The receptors stem from a man younger than 45 in good health. Both conserved end residues are part of each CDR3. The D gene is left open where the match is weak. Rows may omit the clone size; those that give it use once, few, many or a size class.

size,V,D,J,DNA,CDR3
few,TRBV6-2/TRBV6-3,-,TRBJ2-1,TGTGCCAGCAGTTCCCCTGGAGGGGGTTCCTACAATGAGCAGTTCTTC,CASSSPGGGSYNEQFF
-,TRBV7-2,TRBD2,TRBJ2-1,TGTGCCAGCAGTCGGGACTACCCCGGCCCTAATGAGCAGTTCTTC,CASSRDYPGPNEQFF
few,TRBV27,-,TRBJ1-2,TGTGCCACCACGGCAGACAACTATGGCTACACCTTC,CATTADNYGYTF
-,TRBV5-1,TRBD1,TRBJ1-1,TGCGCCAGCAGCCTACTCGGGACGGGACAGGGGAACACTGAAGCTTTCTTT,CASSLLGTGQGNTEAFF
-,TRBV2,-,TRBJ2-5,TGTGCCAGCAGTGAAGAGTATGCTCAAGAGACCCAGTACTTC,CASSEEYAQETQYF
once,TRBV2,TRBD1,TRBJ1-5,TGTGCCAGCAGTCCCTATACAGGGGGCCAGCATTTT,CASSPYTGGQHF
-,TRBV5-6,-,TRBJ2-5,TGTGCCAGCAGCTCATCGTACGTGGGGGGATTACAAGAGACCCAGTACTTC,CASSSSYVGGLQETQYF
-,TRBV7-2,TRBD2,TRBJ2-5,TGTGCCAGCAGCCTCCAGACTAGCCGACAAGAGACCCAGTACTTC,CASSLQTSRQETQYF
few,TRBV6-5,-,TRBJ2-7,TGTGCCAGCAGTTTTGGGCCCAACGAGCAGTACTTC,CASSFGPNEQYF
-,TRBV3-1,TRBD1,TRBJ2-5,TGTGCCAGCAGCCAACGGGGACAGGGAGGGAAGACCCAGTACTTC,CASSQRGQGGKTQYF
-,TRBV27,TRBD2,TRBJ2-5,TGTGCCAGCAGTACGACTAGCGGGGGGGCGAAGGATCAAGAGACCCAGTACTTC,CASSTTSGGAKDQETQYF
few,TRBV20-1,-,TRBJ2-5,TGCAGTCACAGGGCGGGAGAGACCCAGTACTTC,CSHRAGETQYF
-,TRBV6-5,-,TRBJ1-2,TGTGCCAGCAGTGCCGACAGTAACTATGGCTACACCTTC,CASSADSNYGYTF
few,TRBV3-1,TRBD1,TRBJ1-6,TGTGCCAGCAGCCAAGACTGGACAGGGAGATCACCCCTCCACTTT,CASSQDWTGRSPLHF
few,TRBV12-3/TRBV12-4,TRBD2,TRBJ2-5,TGTGCCAGCAGTCCCCGTGGCGGGGGGCCTCAAGAGACCCAGTACTTC,CASSPRGGGPQETQYF
-,TRBV29-1,-,TRBJ2-7,TGCAGCGTTGGGTCGCCTCAGGGGGAGGGTTACGAGCAGTACTTC,CSVGSPQGEGYEQYF
few,TRBV5-6,-,TRBJ1-2,TGTGCCAGCAGCCAGGCAAGGAGGTTGAACTATGGCTACACCTTC,CASSQARRLNYGYTF
-,TRBV5-5,-,TRBJ2-7,TGTGCCAGCAGCACGAGGGCAGCCTACGAGCAGTACTTC,CASSTRAAYEQYF